This passage covers 20 T cell receptor beta chains from one sample sequenced in a study of T cells in Graves' hyperthyroidism and ophthalmopathy. Template material for amplifying TCR beta CDR3 regions consisted of RNA transcripts. The study used the HTBI primer set for a first-round RT-PCR of the TCR CDR3. One entry per CDR3 protein, called by TCRdb with MiXCR from the multiplex PCR reads. The sample consists of about 480,000 distinct CDR3 sequences, 13% to 15% of them appearing once. The specimen was blood. The receptors originated from a young woman with Graves' hyperthyroidism.

The chain is built from TRBV28 and TRBJ2-5; tentatively, D is TRBD2 (7 bases). The V end lost 4 bases, the J end lost 13 bases, and 19 bases lay between the germline ends. CDR3 length: 13 amino acids. Per germline, CDR1 MDHEN and CDR2 SYDVKM. The CDR3: CASSSAVRGARYF. Written as DNA, the CDR3 is TGTGCCAGCAGTTCAGCCGTTCGGGGGGCTCGGTACTTC.

At least ten counts were recorded for this clonotype. This chain connects TRBV28 to TRBJ2-5; D not certain. Germline V CDR1 and CDR2: MDHEN, SYDVKM. The CDR3 is 14 amino acids. The V end lost 6 bases, the J end lost 5 bases, and 16 bases lay between the germline ends. For the CDR3, the DNA is TGTGCCAGCAGCACCCCGGTTCACAGCGAGACCCAGTACTTC. This codes for CASSTPVHSETQYF.

In its sample, this clonotype was seen many times. The chain combines TRBV12-5 with TRBJ2-7, with TRBD1 matching 8 bases. The V gene's germline CDR1 is LGHNT and CDR2 FRNRAP. CDR3 length equals 15 residues. The trim removed 0 bases at V and 5 bases at J, leaving 6 bases unmatched. CDR3 protein: CASGLVPETGDEQYF. In nucleotides, the CDR3 is TGTGCTAGTGGTTTGGTACCAGAGACAGGGGACGAGCAGTACTTC.

The chain has TRBV20-1 and TRBJ1-2, with D unclear. The ends were cut back, 6 bases at V and 2 bases at J, with 13 bases in the middle. This CDR3 spans 13 amino acids. Per germline, CDR1 DFQATT and CDR2 SNEGSKA (reference sequence). The CDR3 DNA is TGCAGTGCGTTAGTCTCGGGAAACTATGGCTACACCTTC. Protein: CSALVSGNYGYTF.

This clonotype was seen ten or more times. The gene calls are TRBV6-1 and TRBJ2-1; 7 bases line up with TRBD2. The junction had 4 bases not matched to a gene; V was cut back by 6 bases and J by 2 bases. From germline, CDR1 is MNHNS and CDR2 SASEGT. This CDR3 is built from 14 residues. CDR3 coding DNA: TGTGCCAGCAGGCTCGGGACTACCTACAATGAGCAGTTCTTC. It specifies CASRLGTTYNEQFF.

There are many counts of this clonotype. The chain carries TRBV12-3 or TRBV12-4 and TRBJ1-2; D unresolved. V dropped 7 bases and J dropped 5 bases, with 14 bases sitting between them. CDR3 length: 13 amino acids. CDR3 DNA sequence: TGTGCCAGCACCTCGGGGAGAACATATGGCTACACCTTC. This encodes CASTSGRTYGYTF.

This clonotype was seen repeatedly, ten times or more. J is TRBJ2-1 and V is TRBV6-1, with 12 bases identical to TRBD1. Germline CDR1 MNHNS, CDR2 SASEGT. The V and J ends lost 6 bases and 7 bases, in that order; junction bases with no gene match: 13. The CDR3 is 17 amino acids. The CDR3 DNA reads TGTGCCAGCAGGGGGACAGGGGGCGCGGGGCTACAAAATGAGCAGTTCTTC. It yields the protein CASRGTGGAGLQNEQFF.

CDR3 DNA: TGTGCCAGCAGCCCGTCCTGGACAGGGTATGGCTACACCTTC. It specifies CASSPSWTGYGYTF. The rearrangement links TRBV3-1 to TRBJ1-2, with 8 bases that match TRBD1. The CDR3 is 14 residues long. The germline V gene has CDR1 LGHDT and CDR2 YNNKEL (reference sequence). J gave up 5 bases and V 4 bases, and 6 bases lay outside the gene matches.

This clonotype was observed a few times. The rearrangement uses TRBV20-1 and TRBJ2-1; 7 positions agree with TRBD2. Germline V lookup: CDR1 DFQATT, CDR2 SNEGSKA (reference sequence). V lost 7 bases, J lost 6 bases, and 9 bases stayed unmatched. CDR3 length: 13 residues. The CDR3 protein is CSVGGSTTNEQFF. CDR3 bases: TGCAGTGTTGGCGGGAGTACAACCAATGAGCAGTTCTTC.

CDR3 protein: CASSYGSSVPGYTF. CDR3 nucleotide sequence: TGTGCCAGCAGTTACGGGTCTTCGGTCCCTGGCTACACCTTC. The chain combines TRBV6-6 with TRBJ1-2; no reliable D call. Germline V CDR1 and CDR2: MNHNY, SVGAGI (reference sequence). CDR3 size: 14 residues. Trimming stripped 2 bases from V and 7 bases from J, with 14 bases between.

The chain couples TRBV27 to TRBJ2-1, with TRBD1 as a possible D gene (6 bases). The germline V gene encodes CDR1 MNHEY and CDR2 SMNVEV (reference sequence). V was trimmed by 5 bases and J by 6 bases, leaving 23 bases between them. The CDR3 extends over 17 amino acids. Here the CDR3 reads CASSLRDTTRWGNEQFF. CDR3 in DNA: TGTGCCAGCAGTCTTCGGGACACGACGCGGTGGGGCAATGAGCAGTTCTTC.

In this sample, this clonotype turned up a few times. V is TRBV9 and J is TRBJ2-1; 9 bases are a match to TRBD2. V gave up 3 bases and J gave up 13 bases; unmatched junction bases: 14. Germline-derived CDR1 and CDR2 are SGDLS and YYNGEE. The CDR3 contains 15 residues. The CDR3 reads CASSADLFGLALQFF. CDR3 DNA sequence: TGTGCCAGCAGCGCGGACTTATTCGGACTAGCGTTACAGTTCTTC.

The V call is TRBV2, the J call TRBJ2-3; 7 bases match TRBD2. The CDR3 has 16 residues. CDR1 and CDR2 from the germline V gene are SNHLY and FYNNEI. V lost 5 bases to trimming and J lost 2 bases; unmatched junction nucleotides: 10. The CDR3, as DNA: TGTGCCAGCAGTTTGAGGCTAGCGGACCCCACAGATACGCAGTATTTT. Translation: CASSLRLADPTDTQYF.

The CDR3 nucleotides read TGTGCCAGCAGCCAAAAGGGGGACGGCGGCTACACAGATACGCAGTATTTT. This sequence encodes CASSQKGDGGYTDTQYF. V usage is TRBV3-1 and J usage is TRBJ2-3, with D maybe TRBD1 (6 bases). This CDR3 region has 17 residues. Between the trimmed V and J ends, which lost 2 bases and 2 bases, there was a span of 17 bases. Per germline, CDR1 LGHDT and CDR2 YNNKEL (reference sequence).

The CDR3 region is CASSVGRGHNEQFF. CDR3 bases: TGTGCCAGCAGCGTAGGGCGGGGCCACAATGAGCAGTTCTTC. This chain uses TRBV9 with TRBJ2-1, with a weak D call TRBD2 (6 bases). Germline V lookup: CDR1 SGDLS, CDR2 YYNGEE. CDR3 length equals 14 residues. The V end was cut by 0 bases, the J end by 5 bases, with 9 bases between.

This clonotype occurred many times. CDR3 residues: CASPPVAANTDTQYF. Written as DNA, the CDR3 is TGTGCCAGCCCGCCGGTTGCGGCCAACACAGATACGCAGTATTTT. This chain links TRBV28 with TRBJ2-3; D not resolved. The CDR3 totals 15 residues. Deletions cut 8 bases from V and 2 bases from J, with 17 bases between. CDR1 and CDR2 (germline): MDHEN, SYDVKM. Full variable domain (rest looked up from reference TRBV28 and TRBJ2-3): DVKVTQSSRYLVKRTGEKVFLECVQDMDHENMFWYRQDPGLGLRLIYFSYDVKMKEKGDIPEGYSVSREKKERFSLILESASTNQTSMYLCASPPVAANTDTQYFGPGTRLTVL.

This clonotype has just a few counts. The chain's CDR3 is CATSDPRTSGKTQYF. For the CDR3, the DNA is TGTGCCACCAGTGATCCTAGGACTAGCGGGAAAACGCAGTATTTT. The rearrangement uses TRBV24-1 and TRBJ2-3, with 12 bases fitting TRBD2. Trimming at V came to 3 bases and at J to 9 bases, leaving 6 bases not matched to a gene. CDR1 is KGHDR, CDR2 SFDVKD, per germline. This CDR3 region has 15 residues.

This clonotype occurred once. V and J are TRBV6-5 and TRBJ2-4; D could derive from TRBD1 or TRBD2 (5 bases each). Deletions cut 0 bases from V and 0 bases from J, with 15 bases between. There are 18 residues in the CDR3. Germline assignment: CDR1 MNHEY and CDR2 SVGAGI. The CDR3 DNA is TGTGCCAGCAGTTACTCGGGTCCCGGGGCAGTAGCCAAAAACATTCAGTACTTC. Translation gives CASSYSGPGAVAKNIQYF.

In the case of this clonotype: Being one base from a much bigger clone, this may be a read error. The chain recombines TRBV30 with TRBJ1-5; the D is unclear. This CDR3 is built from 13 residues. Germline V gives CDR1 GTSNPN, CDR2 SVGIG (reference sequence). In nucleotides, the CDR3 is TGTGCCTGGAGTGCCACACGCAATCAGGCCCAGCATTTT. Translated, it gives CAWSATRNQAQHF. Full variable domain (outside the CDR3, taken from reference TRBV30 and TRBJ1-5): SQTIHQWPATLVQPVGSPLSLECTVEGTSNPNLYWYRQAAGRGLQLLFYSVGIGQISSEVPQNLSASRPQDRQFILSSKKLLLSDSGFYLCAWSATRNQAQHFGDGTRLSIL.

This clonotype has ten or more counts. The chain combines TRBV11-2 with TRBJ1-1; D perhaps matches TRBD1 (5 bases). This CDR3 is built from 17 residues. V was cut by 0 bases and J by 5 bases, with 19 bases left in between. The germline gives CDR1 SGHAT, CDR2 FQNNGV. DNA of the CDR3: TGTGCCAGCAGCTTAGAGGGCACCACTAAGGGGTATACTGAAGCTTTCTTT. Protein product: CASSLEGTTKGYTEAFF.